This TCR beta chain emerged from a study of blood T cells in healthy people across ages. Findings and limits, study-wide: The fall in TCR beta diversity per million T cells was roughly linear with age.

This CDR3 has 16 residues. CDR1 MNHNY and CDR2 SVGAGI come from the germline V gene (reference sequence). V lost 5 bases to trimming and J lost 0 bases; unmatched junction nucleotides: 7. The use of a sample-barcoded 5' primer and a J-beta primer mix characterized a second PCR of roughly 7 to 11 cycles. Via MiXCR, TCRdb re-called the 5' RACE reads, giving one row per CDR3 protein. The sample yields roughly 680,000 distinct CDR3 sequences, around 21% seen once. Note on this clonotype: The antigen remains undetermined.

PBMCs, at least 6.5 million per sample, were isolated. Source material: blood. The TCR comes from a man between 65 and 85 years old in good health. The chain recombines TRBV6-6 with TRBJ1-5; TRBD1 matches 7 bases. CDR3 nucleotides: TGTGCCAGCAGTCCCCCGGGACAGTATAGCAATCAGCCCCAGCATTTT. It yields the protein CASSPPGQYSNQPQHF.